This T cell receptor beta chain was sequenced in a study of blood T cell repertoires in COVID-19. Across the study: Acute and convalescent COVID-19 specimens originated in the United States, Italy and Spain. PBMCs, B-cell-depleted T cells, or T cells provided the cDNA or gDNA that made up the material.

As for this clone: The sample holds other DNA sequences that translate to the same CDR3.

The ends were cut back, 6 bases at V and 0 bases at J, with 6 bases in the middle. Per germline, CDR1 SGHTA and CDR2 FQGNSA. This CDR3 spans 12 amino acids. Per the authors' pipeline: Nucleated cell number was recorded as an estimate derived from reference gene primer amplification. TCRdb keeps only in-frame clones here, not all; method: immunoSEQ multiplex PCR. That table supplies the V and J calls and clone size; D and trimming were determined from the DNA. The sample yields approximately 150,000 clones, more than 80% seen once. This receptor was obtained from a human donor in a cohort sampled during active COVID-19. The rearrangement joins TRBV7-2 to TRBJ2-7; D gene unclear. Sequences were obtained from peripheral blood. Here the CDR3 reads CASSSSSYEQYF. The CDR3 DNA reads TGTGCCAGCAGTTCTAGCTCCTACGAGCAGTACTTC.